This T cell receptor beta chain is drawn from a study of vaccination and CD4 T cells after COVID-19. About this clonotype itself: No antigen is known for it.

Sequencing of cultured CD4+ T cell DNA used the Oncomine TCR Beta short-read assay. TCRdb independently ran MiXCR on the PCR reads; one entry per CDR3 protein. Of 15,000 or so distinct CDR3 sequences in the sample, 53% were seen once. Indicated treatment: approximately 9-day PBMC culture with coronavirus spike peptide pools or control peptides (ViraFEST assay). This TCR was recovered from a human donor who had recovered from COVID-19. The specimen was CD4+ T cells from blood, cultured in vitro.

CDR3 DNA sequence: TGTGCCAGCAGAGACAGGGGCTTGAACACTGAAGCTTTCTTT. This sequence encodes CASRDRGLNTEAFF. The rearrangement joins TRBV28 to TRBJ1-1; 8 nucleotides agree with TRBD1. CDR1 MDHEN and CDR2 SYDVKM come from the germline V gene. This CDR3 region has 14 residues. V was clipped by 6 bases and J by 0 bases; unmatched bases: 3.